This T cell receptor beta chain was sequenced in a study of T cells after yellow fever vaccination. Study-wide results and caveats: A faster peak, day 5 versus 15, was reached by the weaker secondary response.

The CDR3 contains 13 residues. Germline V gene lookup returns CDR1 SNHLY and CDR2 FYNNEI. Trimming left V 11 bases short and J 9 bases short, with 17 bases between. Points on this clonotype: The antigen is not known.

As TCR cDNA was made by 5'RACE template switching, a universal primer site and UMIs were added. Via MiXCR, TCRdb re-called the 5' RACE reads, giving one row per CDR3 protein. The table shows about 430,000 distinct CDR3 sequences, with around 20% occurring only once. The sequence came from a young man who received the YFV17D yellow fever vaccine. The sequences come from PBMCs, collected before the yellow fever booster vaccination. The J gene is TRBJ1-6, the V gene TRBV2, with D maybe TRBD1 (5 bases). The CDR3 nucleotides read TGTGCCGGCGGGGCAGGGTTGGGTTCACCCCTCCACTTT. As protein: CAGGAGLGSPLHF.